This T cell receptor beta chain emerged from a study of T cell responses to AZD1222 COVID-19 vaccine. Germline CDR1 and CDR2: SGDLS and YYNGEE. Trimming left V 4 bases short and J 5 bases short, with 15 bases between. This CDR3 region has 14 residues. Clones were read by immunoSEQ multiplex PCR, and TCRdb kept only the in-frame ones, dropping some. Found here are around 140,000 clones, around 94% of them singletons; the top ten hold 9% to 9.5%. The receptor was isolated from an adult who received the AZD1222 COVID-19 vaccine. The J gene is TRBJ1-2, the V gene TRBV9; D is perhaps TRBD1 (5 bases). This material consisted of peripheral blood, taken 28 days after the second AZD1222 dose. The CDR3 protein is CASSSAGSGYGYTF. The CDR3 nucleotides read TGTGCCAGCAGCTCCGCAGGGTCAGGGTATGGCTACACCTTC.